This entry is about one T cell receptor (beta chain). The antigen is unknown. The source of the sample is a study of STAT5B mutations in CD4+ large granular lymphocyte leukemia. Study observations and caveats: About 26% of private leukemic clonotypes occurred rarely in other patients' non-leukemic repertoires.

CDR1 is SGHRS, CDR2 YFSETQ, per germline. Unmatched junction bases numbered 14, after V lost 4 bases and J lost 1 base. CDR3 length equals 18 residues. The method was immunoSEQ multiplex PCR; TCRdb's version includes in-frame clones alone and lacks a portion of them. This table holds approximately 27,000 clones, about 86% found once. The V call is TRBV5-1, the J call TRBJ2-4; 7 bases are a match to TRBD2. The sequence derives from a human donor in good health. The source material was CD4+ T cells from blood buffy coats. The CDR3 coding sequence is TGCGCCAGCAGCCTACCGACTAGGGAGGGGTCTGCCAAAAACATTCAGTACTTC. Protein product: CASSLPTREGSAKNIQYF.